A selection of T cell receptor beta chains follows, all from one sample in a study of cytomegalovirus exposure and HLA in healthy donors. Method: immunoSEQ multiplex PCR; TCRdb's copy keeps in-frame clones and lacks some. The profile covers some 67,000 clones, with roughly 78% appearing a single time and 9.7% taken by the ten largest. Source material: PBMCs. The receptor set was obtained from a man aged 35-49 years in good health and CMV-seronegative. CDR3s include the opening cysteine and the closing phenylalanine or tryptophan. Only some rows state a clone size, as once, few, many or a class for expanded clones.

abundance	j_gene	v_gene	CDR3aa
-	TRBJ2-2	TRBV7-9	CSSLPTGGSTGELFF
-	TRBJ2-2	TRBV28	CASSSRTSGATGELFF
-	TRBJ2-3	TRBV5-1	CASSLGAGDTQYF
-	TRBJ1-5	TRBV5-6	CASSFSGAGDQPQHF
-	-	TRBV6-6	CASSPEGPGELFF
once	TRBJ1-2	TRBV12-5	CARGQGGRGYTF
-	TRBJ2-7	TRBV27	CASSFGTGAYEQYF
-	TRBJ2-7	TRBV28	CASSQTGGGDEQYF
-	TRBJ1-1	TRBV28	CASSFPLTGDSNTEAFF
-	TRBJ2-7	TRBV6-1	CASSEIVLAGSYEQYF
-	TRBJ2-7	TRBV4-2	CASSQRLGETGPYEQYF
-	TRBJ2-3	TRBV5-1	CASSFIGGRASTDTQYF
once	TRBJ2-7	TRBV6-5	CASSHRTSGTYEQYF
-	TRBJ2-3	TRBV7-9	CSSSLDRDLAGGLADTQYF
-	TRBJ2-1	TRBV2	CASSFTSGGINEQFF
-	TRBJ2-2	TRBV5-4	CASSLGTGGGNTGELFF
-	TRBJ2-5	TRBV4-1	CASSNRQGKQETQYF
-	TRBJ1-2	TRBV29-1	CSVARQADLYGYTF
-	TRBJ2-1	TRBV5-1	CASSWSPGTSGALYNEQFF
-	TRBJ2-3	TRBV28	CASSSGGQGQDTQYF
-	TRBJ1-5	TRBV27	CASSRTGDNQPQHF
-	TRBJ2-3	TRBV9	CASSEDRGFSLTDTQYF
-	TRBJ2-1	TRBV27	CASRPRQGANEQFF
-	TRBJ2-2	TRBV13	CASSLGPGVSGELSF
-	TRBJ2-5	TRBV27	CASSLKPTGVETQYF
-	TRBJ1-1	TRBV6-5	CASSPGAWNTEAFF
-	TRBJ2-3	TRBV2	CASSEGLRTDTQYF
-	TRBJ2-3	TRBV4-1	CASSPSNRGGGDTQYF
-	TRBJ1-6	TRBV19	CASSLSGLDSPLHF
-	TRBJ2-1	TRBV9	CASSVGTSGGAFNEQFF
-	TRBJ2-2	TRBV13	CASSLGSFGELFF
-	TRBJ2-2	TRBV6-1	CAGGGGNTGELFF
few	TRBJ2-3	TRBV5-1	CASSLATSGSADTQYF
-	TRBJ2-5	TRBV4-1	CASSQGWTAKAYQETQYF
-	TRBJ2-2	TRBV4-1	CASSQEGTPNTGELFF
-	TRBJ2-1	TRBV28	CASTRQGVSYNEQFF
-	TRBJ2-1	TRBV5-1	CASSRFSGAYNEQFF
-	TRBJ1-2	TRBV27	CASSLQGANYGYTF
-	TRBJ1-3	TRBV5-5	CASSPRGSGNTIYF
-	TRBJ1-2	TRBV15	CATSRDQDRGGYTF
-	TRBJ1-5	TRBV19	CASSHSGGRQPQHF
-	-	TRBV9	CASSPRGESNQPQYF
-	TRBJ2-7	TRBV19	CASSKPGQGTYEQYF
few	TRBJ2-7	TRBV7-2	CASSYLPGQGLYEQYF
few	TRBJ2-1	TRBV29-1	CSVGGVAGGVTKSSYNEQFF
-	TRBJ1-4	TRBV11-2	CASRWGEANEKLFF
-	TRBJ2-5	TRBV27	CASSQTGTSGRIGPQETQYF
-	TRBJ2-6	TRBV5-1	CASSLGGTGPHNSGANVLTF
few	TRBJ1-6	TRBV5-4	CASSLDRASYNSPLHF
-	TRBJ2-2	TRBV9	CASSVGGSPRGTGELFF
-	TRBJ2-1	TRBV19	CASSKDRVYEQFF
few	TRBJ1-4	TRBV5-6	CASSLRNEKLFF
few	TRBJ2-2	TRBV25-1	CASSTRDRGPTGELFF
-	TRBJ1-1	TRBV6-1	CASSYGALNTEAFF
-	TRBJ1-2	TRBV6-1	CASRRTGDDGYTF
-	TRBJ1-6	TRBV27	CASSPTSGLNSPLHF
-	TRBJ1-2	TRBV6-5	CASSYSPGAGGYTF